The 13 T cell receptor beta chains given below trace back to one sample, sequenced in a study of human T cells and chemical hapten exposure. TCRdb reprocessed the RACE reads via MiXCR and lists one record per CDR3 protein. The top ten clones hold roughly 3.7% of a sample with 75,000 to 90,000 distinct CDR3 sequences, 10% to 12% of them seen once. As to time point: patch test 3, about 24 weeks after DPC sensitization. Treatment here: therapeutic diphenylcyclopropenone sensitization with weekly scalp DPC. Here the sequenced sample was whole blood, taken in connection with sensitization to the hapten diphenylcyclopropenone (DPC). The receptors come from a woman between 45 and 60 years old with alopecia areata. Some clones in this sample may be carry-over from other donors' samples.

This chain joins TRBV12-3 or TRBV12-4 and TRBJ2-3; TRBD1 aligns across 7 bases. The V and J ends lost 3 bases and 4 bases, in that order; junction bases with no gene match: 10. The length of the CDR3 is 16 residues. In DNA form, the CDR3 reads TGTGCCAGCAGTTTTCTTCGGACAGGAGGCCCAGATACGCAGTATTTT. Protein product: CASSFLRTGGPDTQYF.

The chain combines TRBV20-1 with TRBJ1-5; TRBD1 agrees at 7 bases. Germline-derived CDR1 and CDR2 are DFQATT and SNEGSKA (reference sequence). The trim removed 4 bases at V and 5 bases at J, leaving 11 bases unmatched. CDR3 length: 15 residues. Written as DNA, the CDR3 is TGCAGTGCTATACGGAGAGGGGGCTCGGATCAGCCCCAGCATTTT. It is translated as CSAIRRGGSDQPQHF.

This clonotype was seen ten or more times. The rearrangement uses TRBV20-1 and TRBJ2-1; D gene uncertain. The CDR3 runs 15 residues. Trimming stripped 1 base from V and 6 bases from J, with 16 bases between. CDR1 is DFQATT, CDR2 SNEGSKA, per germline (reference sequence). This CDR3 reads CSARAGRLALNEQFF. CDR3 DNA: TGCAGTGCTAGAGCCGGCCGCTTGGCCCTCAATGAGCAGTTCTTC.

This clonotype was picked up a small number of times. J is TRBJ2-1 and V is TRBV5-1, with 11 bases that match TRBD2. The CDR3 has 21 amino acids. Germline CDR1 and CDR2: SGHRS and YFSETQ. Trimming took 0 bases from V and 0 from J; bases not matched to a gene: 14. The CDR3, as DNA: TGCGCCAGCAGCTTGGAGGCCTCGGGACTAGCGGCCTTGAGCTCCTACAATGAGCAGTTCTTC. It yields the protein CASSLEASGLAALSSYNEQFF.

J is TRBJ2-7 and V is TRBV29-1; D is possibly TRBD2 (5 bases). Between the trimmed V and J ends, which lost 6 bases and 7 bases, there was a span of 22 bases. The CDR3 spans 14 residues. Germline CDR1 and CDR2: SQVTM and ANQGSEA. The CDR3 is CSVAPGIHAGEQYF. The CDR3 nucleotides are TGCAGCGTCGCCCCCGGGATCCACGCGGGTGAGCAGTACTTC.

In this sample, this clonotype turned up a few times. This rearrangement joins TRBV2 to TRBJ2-7; D may correspond to TRBD1 or TRBD2 (7 bases each). V lost 11 bases, J lost 2 bases, and 16 bases lay in between. This CDR3 region has 13 residues. Per the germline V gene, CDR1 is SNHLY and CDR2 is FYNNEI. CDR3 bases: TGTGCCGTTTCAGGGGGGGGCGCCTACGAGCAGTACTTC. It specifies CAVSGGGAYEQYF.

The chain carries TRBV25-1 and TRBJ2-2; no reliable D call. CDR1 is MGHDK, CDR2 SYGVNS, per germline. This CDR3 region has 15 residues. The ends were cut back, 0 bases at V and 2 bases at J, with 7 bases in the middle. This CDR3 is CASSEYTANTGELFF. The CDR3 nucleotides read TGTGCCAGCAGTGAATATACAGCTAACACCGGGGAGCTGTTTTTT.

This clonotype occurred a few times. CDR3 residues: CASSYFAPQGSSGANVLTF. The CDR3, as DNA: TGTGCCAGCAGTTATTTCGCACCACAGGGGTCCTCTGGGGCCAACGTCCTGACTTTC. This chain uses TRBV6-5 with TRBJ2-6; 7 nucleotides match TRBD1. There are 19 residues in the CDR3. Trimming took 3 bases from V and 0 from J; bases not matched to a gene: 11. The germline CDR1 and CDR2 sequences are MNHEY and SVGAGI.

The table lists this clonotype with many counts. This chain uses TRBV29-1 with TRBJ2-5; 7 bases agree with TRBD1. With V trimmed by 6 bases and J by 2 bases, 6 bases remained unmatched. CDR3 length equals 13 residues. Germline assignment: CDR1 SQVTM and CDR2 ANQGSEA. This CDR3 is CSVILGQQETQYF. CDR3 DNA sequence: TGCAGCGTAATCTTGGGACAGCAAGAGACCCAGTACTTC.

This clonotype was seen repeatedly, ten times or more. The chain is built from TRBV2 and TRBJ1-5; D perhaps matches TRBD1 (6 bases). V was cut by 5 bases and J by 3 bases, with 11 bases left in between. Germline V gene data show CDR1 as SNHLY and CDR2 as FYNNEI. The CDR3 has 14 amino acids. The CDR3 sequence: CASSYRAFNQPQHF. CDR3 nucleotides: TGTGCCAGCAGTTACAGGGCCTTCAATCAGCCCCAGCATTTT.

A few counts support this clonotype. The chain uses TRBV9 and TRBJ2-1, with D unclear. CDR3 length equals 12 residues. V gave up 2 bases and J gave up 9 bases, with 9 bases separating them. Germline lookup yields CDR1 SGDLS and CDR2 YYNGEE. CDR3 DNA: TGTGCCAGCAGCGTGAGAGAGTCTGAGCAGTTCTTC. It yields the protein CASSVRESEQFF.

The sample holds a few counts of this clonotype. V usage is TRBV19 and J usage is TRBJ2-2, with 8 bases lining up with TRBD2. Germline loops: CDR1 LNHDA, CDR2 SQIVND (reference sequence). The CDR3 totals 15 residues. The V segment lost 5 bases and the J segment 4 bases; nucleotides outside the gene matches: 6. The CDR3 DNA follows: TGTGCCAGTAGTCGAGCTAGCGGGTTCACCGGGGAGCTGTTTTTT. Encoded protein: CASSRASGFTGELFF.

This clonotype was counted only a few times. The chain employs TRBV6-2 or TRBV6-3 and TRBJ2-7; 14 nucleotides match TRBD2. With 6 bases clipped from V and 6 bases from J, the junction kept 10 bases outside the gene matches. The CDR3 sequence is 16 residues long. Germline-derived CDR1 and CDR2 are MNHEY and SVGEGT. DNA of the CDR3: TGTGCCAGCAGCCGCCCGCCCGGACTAGCGGGAGGCGAGCAGTACTTC. It translates to CASSRPPGLAGGEQYF.